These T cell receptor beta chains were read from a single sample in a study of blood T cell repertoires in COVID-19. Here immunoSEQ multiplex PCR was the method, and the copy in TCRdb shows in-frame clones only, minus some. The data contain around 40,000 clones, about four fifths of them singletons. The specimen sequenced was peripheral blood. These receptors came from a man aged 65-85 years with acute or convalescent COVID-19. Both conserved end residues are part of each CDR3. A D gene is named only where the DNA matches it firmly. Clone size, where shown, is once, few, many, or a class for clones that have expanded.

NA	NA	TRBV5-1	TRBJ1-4	CASSSQGNNEKLFF	TGCGCCAGCAGCTCACAGGGAAATAATGAAAAACTGTTTTTT
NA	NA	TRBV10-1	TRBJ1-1	CASSAQGNTEAFF	TGCGCCAGCAGTGCGCAGGGGAACACTGAAGCTTTCTTT
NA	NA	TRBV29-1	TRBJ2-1	CSVGSARWNEQFF	TGCAGCGTTGGAAGCGCCCGGTGGAATGAGCAGTTCTTC
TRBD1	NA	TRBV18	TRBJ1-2	CASSPDRGYYGYTF	TGTGCCAGCTCACCCGACAGGGGTTACTATGGCTACACCTTC
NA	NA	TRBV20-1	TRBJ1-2	CSASPSANYGYTF	TGCAGTGCTAGTCCCAGTGCTAACTATGGCTACACCTTC
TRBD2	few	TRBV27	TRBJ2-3	CASTLLGGASGSLGTDTQYF	TGTGCCAGCACCCTATTAGGGGGCGCTAGCGGGAGTCTTGGCACAGATACGCAGTATTTT
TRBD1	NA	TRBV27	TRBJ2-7	CASSLDRGAYEQYF	TGTGCCAGCAGTTTGGACAGGGGGGCCTACGAGCAGTACTTC
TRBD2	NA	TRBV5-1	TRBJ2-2	CASSPRGDYTGELFF	TGCGCCAGCAGCCCGCGGGGGGACTACACCGGGGAGCTGTTTTTT
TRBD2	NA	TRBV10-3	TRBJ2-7	CAIRGLAGALGGEQYF	TGTGCCATCAGGGGACTAGCGGGAGCTTTAGGAGGCGAGCAGTACTTC
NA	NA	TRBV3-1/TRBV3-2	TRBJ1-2	CASSQSPSGYTF	TGTGCCAGCAGCCAATCCCCGTCGGGCTACACCTTC
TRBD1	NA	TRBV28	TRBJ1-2	CASSSGTGVYGYTF	TGTGCCAGCAGTTCCGGGACAGGGGTCTATGGCTACACCTTC
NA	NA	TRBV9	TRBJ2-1	CASSPRTGEVDNEQFF	TGTGCCAGCAGCCCACGGACGGGGGAGGTCGACAATGAGCAGTTCTTC
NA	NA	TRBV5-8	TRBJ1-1	CASSFIHNGAFF	TGTGCCAGCAGCTTTATCCATAACGGAGCTTTCTTT
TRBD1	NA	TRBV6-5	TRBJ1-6	CASSRGQGNSPLHF	TGTGCCAGCAGCCGGGGACAGGGTAATTCACCCCTCCACTTT
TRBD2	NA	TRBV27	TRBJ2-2	CASSYLAGELGTGELFF	TGTGCCAGCAGTTACCTAGCGGGAGAACTGGGCACCGGGGAGCTGTTTTTT
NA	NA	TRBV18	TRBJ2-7	CASSPATVLYEQYF	TGTGCCAGCTCACCTGCGACTGTCTTATACGAGCAGTACTTC
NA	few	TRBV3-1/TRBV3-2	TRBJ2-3	CASSRPGAHTDTQYF	TGTGCCAGCAGCCGTCCAGGGGCCCACACAGATACGCAGTATTTT
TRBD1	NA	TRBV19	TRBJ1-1	CASSIEGTGNTEAFF	TGTGCCAGTAGTATAGAAGGGACAGGGAACACTGAAGCTTTCTTT
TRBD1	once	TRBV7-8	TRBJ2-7	CASSLAGTGLEQYF	TGTGCCAGCAGCTTAGCAGGGACAGGGCTCGAGCAGTACTTC
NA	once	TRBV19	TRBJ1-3	CASSPSTASGNTIYF	TGTGCCAGTAGTCCATCGACAGCCTCTGGAAACACCATATATTTT
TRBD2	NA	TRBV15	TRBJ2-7	CATSRVDSGTREQYF	TGTGCCACCAGCAGAGTTGATAGCGGGACTCGCGAGCAGTACTTC
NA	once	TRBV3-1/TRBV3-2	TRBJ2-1	CASSPYEDEQFF	TGTGCCAGCAGCCCCTACGAGGATGAGCAGTTCTTC
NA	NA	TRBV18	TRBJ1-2	CASSPLERDPLLGYTF	TGTGCCAGCTCACCGCTCGAGAGGGATCCGCTATTAGGCTACACCTTC
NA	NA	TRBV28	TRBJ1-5	CASSWGGGGLSNQPQHF	TGTGCCAGCAGTTGGGGGGGAGGGGGACTTAGCAATCAGCCCCAGCATTTT
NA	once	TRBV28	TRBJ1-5	CASSRPVDPQHF	TGTGCCAGCAGTCGTCCAGTTGATCCCCAGCATTTT
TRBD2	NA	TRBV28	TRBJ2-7	CASELAGAYEQYF	TGTGCCAGCGAACTAGCGGGCGCCTACGAGCAGTACTTC
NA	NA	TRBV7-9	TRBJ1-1	CATHVEGNTEAFF	TGTGCCACACACGTCGAGGGGAACACTGAAGCTTTCTTT
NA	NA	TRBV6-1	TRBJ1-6	CASSEGRQSPLHF	TGTGCCAGCAGTGAAGGGCGGCAGTCACCCCTCCACTTT
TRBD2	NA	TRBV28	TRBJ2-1	CASSFLAAHNEQFF	TGTGCCAGCAGTTTCCTAGCGGCCCACAATGAGCAGTTCTTC
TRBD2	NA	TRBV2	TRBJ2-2	CASSGLAGYTGELFF	TGTGCCAGCAGTGGGCTAGCGGGATACACCGGGGAGCTGTTTTTT
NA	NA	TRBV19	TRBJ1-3	CASSSRTRAGNTIYF	TGTGCCAGTAGTTCCCGGACAAGGGCTGGAAACACCATATATTTT
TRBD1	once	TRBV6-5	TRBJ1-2	CASKGAGGYGYTF	TGTGCCAGCAAGGGGGCAGGGGGCTATGGCTACACCTTC
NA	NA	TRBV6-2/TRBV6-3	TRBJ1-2	CASSYRQDSNYGYTF	TGTGCCAGCAGTTACCGCCAGGACTCTAACTATGGCTACACCTTC
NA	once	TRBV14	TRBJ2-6	CASIWAGLHSGANVLTF	TGTGCCAGCATATGGGCAGGGCTACACTCTGGGGCCAACGTCCTGACTTTC
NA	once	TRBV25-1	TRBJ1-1	CASRRFGAGNTEAFF	TGTGCCAGCAGGCGGTTTGGGGCTGGGAACACTGAAGCTTTCTTT
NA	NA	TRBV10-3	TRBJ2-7	CAISEARTYEQYF	TGTGCCATCAGTGAGGCGCGGACCTACGAGCAGTACTTC
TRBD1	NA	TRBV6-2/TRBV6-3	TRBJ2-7	CASSYSGDRGYEQYF	TGTGCCAGCAGTTACTCGGGGGACAGGGGCTACGAGCAGTACTTC
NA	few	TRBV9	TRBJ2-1	CASSSDGTDYNEQFF	TGTGCCAGCAGCTCTGACGGGACTGACTACAATGAGCAGTTCTTC
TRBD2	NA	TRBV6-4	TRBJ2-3	CASSKHSGNTDTQYF	TGTGCCAGCAGTAAACATAGCGGGAACACAGATACGCAGTATTTT
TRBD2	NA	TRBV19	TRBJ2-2	CASMAAGGSGGELFF	TGTGCCAGTATGGCCGCTGGCGGGAGTGGCGGGGAGCTGTTTTTT
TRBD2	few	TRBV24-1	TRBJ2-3	CATSGSGRGTDTQYF	TGTGCCACCAGCGGTAGCGGGAGGGGAACAGATACGCAGTATTTT
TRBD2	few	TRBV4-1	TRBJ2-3	CASSQGSAGTDTQYF	TGCGCCAGCAGCCAAGGGTCAGCGGGAACAGATACGCAGTATTTT
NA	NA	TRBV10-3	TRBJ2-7	CAISEAGPYEQYF	TGTGCCATCAGTGAGGCAGGCCCCTACGAGCAGTACTTC
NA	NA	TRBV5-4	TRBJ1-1	CASSLVQGLNTEAFF	TGTGCCAGCAGCTTAGTACAGGGCCTGAACACTGAAGCTTTCTTT
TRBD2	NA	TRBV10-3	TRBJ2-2	CAISVAASGSGRTGELFF	TGTGCCATCAGTGTGGCCGCTAGCGGGAGCGGTCGCACCGGGGAGCTGTTTTTT
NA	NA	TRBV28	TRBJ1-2	CASRPQGTPSAYGYTF	TGTGCCAGCAGACCCCAGGGGACCCCATCCGCCTATGGCTACACCTTC
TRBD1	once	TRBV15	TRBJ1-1	CATSSERTGWSEAFF	TGTGCCACCAGCAGTGAAAGGACAGGGTGGTCTGAAGCTTTCTTT
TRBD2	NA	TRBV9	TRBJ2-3	CASSARAGPTSTDTQYF	TGTGCCAGCAGCGCCAGAGCGGGGCCGACTAGCACAGATACGCAGTATTTT
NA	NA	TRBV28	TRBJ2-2	CASRIGGKNTGELFF	TGTGCCAGCAGGATCGGCGGTAAAAACACCGGGGAGCTGTTTTTT
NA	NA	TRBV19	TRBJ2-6	CASSSVSGANVLTF	TGTGCCAGTAGCTCCGTTTCTGGGGCCAACGTCCTGACTTTC
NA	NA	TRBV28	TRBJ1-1	CATYPGVWMNTEAFF	TGTGCCACTTATCCAGGGGTCTGGATGAACACTGAAGCTTTCTTT
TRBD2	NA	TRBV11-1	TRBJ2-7	CASSRGLAEGRHEQYF	TGTGCCAGCAGCAGGGGACTAGCGGAGGGGCGGCACGAGCAGTACTTC
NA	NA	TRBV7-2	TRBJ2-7	CASSLSWGAYEQYF	TGTGCCAGCAGCTTAAGCTGGGGCGCCTACGAGCAGTACTTC
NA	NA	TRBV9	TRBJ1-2	CASSVYSYGYTF	TGTGCCAGCAGCGTCTACAGCTATGGCTACACCTTC
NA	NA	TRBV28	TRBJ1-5	CASSSGSGRGQPQHF	TGTGCCAGCAGTTCAGGGTCGGGCAGGGGCCAGCCCCAGCATTTT